A single sample is the source of the 21 T cell receptor beta chains below, sequenced in a study of cytomegalovirus exposure and HLA in healthy donors. 60 Vbeta and 13 Jbeta primers were used in PCR. The assay was immunoSEQ multiplex PCR, and TCRdb's table has in-frame clones only and misses some. The repertoire includes fewer than 200,000 clones, approximately 76% of them detected once, and 1.2% to 1.5% sits in the top ten. The sequencing sample was made of PBMCs. These receptors all stem from a man in his fifties or sixties in good health and CMV-seronegative.

The chain employs TRBV6-6 and TRBJ1-5; 8 bases agree with TRBD1. The V and J ends lost 6 bases and 16 bases, in that order; junction bases with no gene match: 14. Germline V gene lookup returns CDR1 MNHNY and CDR2 SVGAGI (reference sequence). The CDR3 runs to 13 residues. The CDR3 DNA sequence: TGTGCCAGCAGCCTCGACAGGGGTAATAGTAGACATTTT. Translating gives CASSLDRGNSRHF.

This chain links TRBV19 with TRBJ1-1, with D tentatively TRBD1 (5 bases). CDR3 length equals 14 residues. CDR1 and CDR2 (germline): LNHDA, SQIVND (reference sequence). Trimming shortened V by 3 bases and J by 7 bases, and 15 bases separated the two germline ends. CDR3 nucleotides: TGTGCCAGTAGTATTGTTCAGGGTGTGGGTGAAGCTTTCTTT. This encodes CASSIVQGVGEAFF.

In its sample, this clone was seen once. The chain combines TRBV19 with TRBJ2-7; D is perhaps TRBD1 (6 bases). Trimming took off 6 bases at V and 2 bases at J, with 14 bases between the two ends. The CDR3 length is 14 residues. The germline gives CDR1 LNHDA, CDR2 SQIVND (reference sequence). The CDR3 region has the DNA TGTGCCAGTAGGGGAAACAGGGCGCCCTACGAGCAGTACTTC. It encodes CASRGNRAPYEQYF.

The chain recombines TRBV7-2 with TRBJ1-4; 7 nucleotides align to TRBD1. V was pared by 6 bases and J by 8 bases, with 6 bases of the junction left unmatched. CDR1 SGHTA and CDR2 FQGNSA come from the germline V gene. This CDR3 has 13 amino acids. The CDR3 reads CASSDRVEEKLFF. The CDR3 DNA is TGTGCCAGCAGTGACAGGGTGGAAGAAAAACTGTTTTTT.

To note about this clone: The junction differs from germline at one of its ends, possibly a read error. This sequence joins TRBV5-1 and TRBJ2-6; TRBD2 is a possible D gene (5 bases). The V gene's germline CDR1 is SGHRS and CDR2 YFSETQ. The CDR3 is 16 residues long. As DNA, the CDR3 is TGCGCCAGCGGCTTGTCGGGGATCTCTGGGGCCAACGTCCTGACTTTC. It specifies CASGLSGISGANVLTF.

The chain uses TRBV6-6 and TRBJ1-5; TRBD1 agrees at 7 bases. V lost 0 bases, J lost 7 bases, and 6 bases stayed unmatched. The CDR3 is 15 amino acids. Germline V gene data show CDR1 as MNHNY and CDR2 as SVGAGI (reference sequence). The CDR3 nucleotides read TGTGCCAGCAGTTACTCCGACAGGGCAGGGCAGCCCCAGCATTTT. It is translated as CASSYSDRAGQPQHF.

In its sample, this clone was seen once. The rearrangement uses TRBV6-6 and TRBJ1-6; 7 nucleotides agree with TRBD1. The CDR3 runs 16 residues. Germline trimming cut 6 bases from V and 0 bases from J; bases unmatched to any gene: 5. Germline V gene data show CDR1 as MNHNY and CDR2 as SVGAGI (reference sequence). CDR3 DNA: TGTGCCAGCAGCACCCGACAGGGCTCCTATAATTCACCCCTCCACTTT. It encodes CASSTRQGSYNSPLHF.

V is TRBV14 and J is TRBJ1-5; D not certain. CDR1 SGHDN and CDR2 FVKESK come from the germline V gene. This CDR3 contains 13 residues. Trimming shortened V by 0 bases and J by 5 bases, and 5 bases separated the two germline ends. CDR3 loop: CASSQDRDQPQHF. CDR3 sequence (DNA): TGTGCCAGCAGCCAAGATCGGGATCAGCCCCAGCATTTT.

This clone came up once. This chain uses TRBV21-1 with TRBJ1-1; the table's D call, TRBD1, has no DNA check behind it. TRBV21-1 constitutes a pseudogene. The length of the CDR3 is 14 residues. CDR3 in amino acids: CASSKKSRHTEAFF. CDR3 DNA sequence: TGTGCCAGCAGCAAGAAATCCAGGCACACTGAAGCTTTCTTT.

V usage is TRBV28 and J usage is TRBJ2-7, with D possibly TRBD1 on 5 matching bases. Deletions cut 4 bases from V and 4 bases from J, with 11 bases between. This CDR3 region has 13 residues. Germline V gene data show CDR1 as MDHEN and CDR2 as SYDVKM. CDR3: CASSWEGEYEQYF. The CDR3 nucleotides are TGTGCCAGCAGTTGGGAAGGGGAATACGAGCAGTACTTC.

V and J are TRBV6-6 and TRBJ1-4; D may be TRBD1 (5 bases). The V gene's germline CDR1 is MNHNY and CDR2 SVGAGI (reference sequence). Trimming took off 6 bases at V and 5 bases at J, with 13 bases between the two ends. This CDR3 has 14 amino acids. The CDR3 DNA is TGTGCCAGCAGCCACCGGGACTGGAATGAAAAACTGTTTTTT. It codes for CASSHRDWNEKLFF.

V and J are TRBV7-9 and TRBJ1-1, with 7 bases fitting TRBD1. CDR3 length equals 15 residues. V was clipped by 5 bases and J by 5 bases; unmatched bases: 11. Germline V gene data show CDR1 as SEHNR and CDR2 as FQNEAQ (reference sequence). The CDR3 spells CASSKGDSQWTEAFF. As DNA, the CDR3 is TGTGCCAGCAGCAAGGGGGACAGCCAATGGACTGAAGCTTTCTTT.

V usage is TRBV28 and J usage is TRBJ1-1, with TRBD1 identical over 9 bases. Losses at the gene ends were 4 bases for V and 5 bases for J; bases not matched to a gene: 11. The germline CDR1 and CDR2 sequences are MDHEN and SYDVKM. The CDR3 covers 16 residues. CDR3 nucleotides: TGTGCCAGCAGTTCACAGCACAGGGGGCCTGGGACTGAAGCTTTCTTT. Protein product: CASSSQHRGPGTEAFF.

The rearrangement joins TRBV15 to TRBJ2-3; 8 bases map to TRBD1. The germline V gene encodes CDR1 LNHNV and CDR2 YYDKDF (reference sequence). This CDR3 contains 17 residues. V dropped 1 base and J dropped 3; count of bases not matched to a gene: 9. This CDR3 reads CATSRARTGFVTDTQYF. CDR3 bases: TGTGCCACCAGCAGAGCAAGGACAGGGTTCGTAACAGATACGCAGTATTTT.

This sequence joins TRBV25-1 and TRBJ2-7, with 9 bases that match TRBD1. The germline gives CDR1 MGHDK, CDR2 SYGVNS. The CDR3 spans 16 residues. V lost 3 bases to trimming and J lost 0 bases; unmatched junction nucleotides: 6. CDR3 nucleotides: TGTGCCAGCAGTGACCCGGGACAGGGTAGCTCCTACGAGCAGTACTTC. Its protein product is CASSDPGQGSSYEQYF.

This clone was seen once. This chain links TRBV28 with TRBJ2-5; TRBD2 might be the D (5 bases). CDR3 length equals 13 residues. Germline V CDR1 and CDR2: MDHEN, SYDVKM. V gave up 5 bases and J gave up 5 bases, with 12 bases separating them. CDR3 nucleotides: TGTGCCAGCAGTCGATCAGGAGGCGAGACCCAGTACTTC. Translated, it gives CASSRSGGETQYF.

CDR3 nucleotides: TGTGCCTGGAGTACCAGGGGGACTAGCGGGAATGAGCAGTTCTTC. Translating gives CAWSTRGTSGNEQFF. The rearrangement uses TRBV30 and TRBJ2-1; TRBD2 matches at 12 bases. The CDR3 spans 15 residues. Losses at the gene ends were 2 bases for V and 7 bases for J; bases not matched to a gene: 6. Germline V gene data show CDR1 as GTSNPN and CDR2 as SVGIG (reference sequence).

The V call is TRBV18, the J call TRBJ2-1, with a tentative D call TRBD2 (5 bases). This CDR3 is 14 amino acids long. The germline V gene encodes CDR1 KGHSH and CDR2 LQKENI. The V gene lost 0 bases and the J gene lost 5 bases, with 8 bases spanning the gap. The CDR3 DNA is TGTGCCAGCTCACCACCGTCCGGGGACAATGAGCAGTTCTTC. Protein product: CASSPPSGDNEQFF.

CDR3 in amino acids: CASSEWGGSGNTIYF. The CDR3 coding sequence is TGCGCCAGCAGCGAGTGGGGAGGCTCTGGAAACACCATATATTTT. V and J are TRBV5-1 and TRBJ1-3, with D uncertain. The CDR3 length is 15 residues. The V gene lost 4 bases and the J gene lost 0 bases, with 11 bases spanning the gap. Looked up from germline, CDR1 is SGHRS and CDR2 is YFSETQ.

This clone showed up just once. This chain uses TRBV7-9 with TRBJ1-2, with TRBD1 matching 7 bases. V shed 4 bases and J 5 bases; nucleotides not matched to a gene: 13. The length of the CDR3 is 16 residues. Germline loops: CDR1 SEHNR, CDR2 FQNEAQ (reference sequence). The CDR3 DNA follows: TGTGCCAGCAGCTCGCCCGAGGGGGACAGAAATTATGGCTACACCTTC. Its protein product is CASSSPEGDRNYGYTF.

The chain is built from TRBV2 and TRBJ2-5, with 7 bases fitting TRBD2. CDR1 is SNHLY and CDR2 is FYNNEI in the germline V gene. The CDR3 is 14 amino acids. Losses at the gene ends were 7 bases for V and 4 bases for J; bases not matched to a gene: 9. CDR3 residues: CASTGTNLRETQYF. DNA for the CDR3: TGTGCCAGCACCGGGACTAACCTACGAGAGACCCAGTACTTC.